This T cell receptor beta chain came from a study of CD8 T cells in Susac syndrome. Random hexamers were used to reverse transcribe about 0.5 to 1 ug of RNA. Multiplex PCR with immunoSEQ amplified the TCR beta CDR3 across 54 Vbeta and 13 Jbeta. Via MiXCR, TCRdb re-called the immunoSEQ multiplex PCR reads, giving one row per CDR3 protein. The repertoire holds hundreds of thousands of distinct CDR3 sequences, with approximately 85% as singletons. Sequencing of TCR beta was undertaken in CD8+ and CD4+ T cells derived from blood. Negative isolation was applied to CD8+ and CD4+ T cells, and FACS enrichment was applied to TEMRA cells. This TCR derives from a human donor with multiple sclerosis. The sequencing input was CD8+ T cells from PBMCs.

CDR3: CASIGTVNSPLHF. CDR3 sequence (DNA): TGTGCCAGCATAGGTACGGTGAATTCACCCCTCCACTTT. The rearrangement uses TRBV2 and TRBJ1-6; D is undetermined. The V gene lost 7 bases and the J gene lost 7 bases, with 11 bases spanning the gap. CDR1 SNHLY and CDR2 FYNNEI come from the germline V gene. This CDR3 contains 13 residues.